The 3 T cell receptor beta chains below were found in one sample sequenced in a study of shared clonotypes between healthy human individuals (dated by TCRdb to the early 2020s). Library creation used the immunoSEQ multiplex PCR assay. Not all clones reach the TCRdb copy of this immuneACCESS table, which keeps in-frame sequences only. Checked studies attribute under half of the gap to unresolved V genes and leave the rest unexplained. The sample yields about 2.1 million clones; 93% were counted once. Of the sample, more than 1.5% is held by the ten largest clones. CD8 naive samples consisted of CD45RO-negative cells that were positively selected for CCR7, yielding a CD45RA+CCR7+ population without TemRA cells. Sequenced sample: naive CD8+ T cells from PBMCs. Per the publication, the cell subset or site label means: CD45RA+CCR7+. Receptors were obtained from a man aged 18 to 30 in good health. Some clones in this sample may be carry-over from other donors' samples.

Here the CDR3 DNA reads TGTGCCATCGCAGACGGCTCCTACGAGCAGTACTTC. Translation gives CAIADGSYEQYF. The chain couples TRBV10-3 to TRBJ2-7, with D hard to call. CDR3 length equals 12 residues. Germline V gene data show CDR1 as ENHRY and CDR2 as SYGVKD. Between the trimmed V and J ends, which lost 8 bases and 0 bases, there was a span of 8 bases.

In the case of this clone: The sample carries other DNA sequences with the same CDR3. The chain links TRBV29-1 to TRBJ2-7; 9 nucleotides align to TRBD2. The CDR3 runs 13 residues. Germline values: CDR1 SQVTM, CDR2 ANQGSEA. V lost 4 bases, J lost 2 bases, and 3 bases stayed unmatched. The CDR3 nucleotides are TGCAGCGTTGGGCTAGCGGGACCCTACGAGCAGTACTTC. Its protein is CSVGLAGPYEQYF.

V gene TRBV11-2 combines with J gene TRBJ2-1; no firm D call. The germline V and J ends were trimmed by 3 bases and 0 bases, with 12 bases remaining between them. Germline CDR1 reads SGHAT; CDR2 reads FQNNGV. The CDR3 has 16 residues. The chain's CDR3 is CASSFDKGPSYNEQFF. The CDR3 bases are TGTGCCAGCAGCTTCGATAAGGGCCCCTCCTACAATGAGCAGTTCTTC.